This passage covers 30 T cell receptor beta chains from one sample sequenced in a study of blood T cell repertoires in COVID-19 (dated by TCRdb to the early 2020s). The method behind the library was the immunoSEQ multiplex PCR assay. Drawn from immuneACCESS, this table holds only the in-frame rearrangements with V and J called that TCRdb kept. Clones are partly lost; checked studies trace under half to an unresolved V gene and leave the rest unexplained. For this sample there are 160,000 or so clones; about 81% appear just once. Roughly a tenth of the sample lies in the top ten. The sample taken for sequencing was peripheral blood. The receptors shown here come from a human donor in a cohort sampled during active COVID-19.

CDR3 residues: CATSRDRIGVINQPQHF. The CDR3 DNA sequence: TGTGCCACCAGCAGAGATCGGATAGGGGTAATCAATCAGCCCCAGCATTTT. The V and J genes are TRBV15 and TRBJ1-5; D is perhaps TRBD1 (5 bases). Germline CDR1 is LNHNV and CDR2 is YYDKDF (reference sequence). V lost 0 bases and J lost 3, with 15 bases in between. The CDR3 is 17 amino acids.

V and J are TRBV5-6 and TRBJ2-7, with 8 bases fitting TRBD1. This CDR3 contains 13 residues. Trimming at V came to 4 bases and at J to 2 bases, leaving 2 bases not matched to a gene. Per the germline V gene, CDR1 is SGHDT and CDR2 is YYEEEE. CDR3 DNA sequence: TGTGCCAGCAGCGAGGACAGGGCCTACGAGCAGTACTTC. Translating gives CASSEDRAYEQYF.

The rearrangement uses TRBV5-1 and TRBJ2-1; D is possibly TRBD2 (5 bases). Trimming shortened V by 2 bases and J by 4 bases, and 16 bases separated the two germline ends. Germline loops: CDR1 SGHRS, CDR2 YFSETQ. This CDR3 has 16 amino acids. The CDR3 here is CASSFGSSGNYNEQFF. As DNA, the CDR3 is TGCGCCAGCAGCTTCGGGTCGAGCGGCAATTACAATGAGCAGTTCTTC. The full variable domain, in which reference TRBV5-1 and TRBJ2-1 provide the parts outside the CDR3, is KAGVTQTPRYLIKTRGQQVTLSCSPISGHRSVSWYQQTPGQGLQFLFEYFSETQRNKGNFPGRFSGRQFSNSRSEMNVSTLELGDSALYLCASSFGSSGNYNEQFFGPGTRLTVL.

This chain joins TRBV7-8 and TRBJ2-7; D gene unclear. The V end lost 8 bases, the J end lost 2 bases, and 7 bases lay between the germline ends. The germline V gene has CDR1 SGHVS and CDR2 FQNEAQ. This CDR3 contains 11 residues. The CDR3 bases are TGTGCCAGCGGCACGACCTACGAGCAGTACTTC. Protein product: CASGTTYEQYF.

V and J are TRBV6-5 and TRBJ2-1; a weak D match, TRBD2 (5 bases). Germline CDR1 MNHEY, CDR2 SVGAGI. V was shortened by 6 bases and J by 7 bases, with 7 bases between the two germline ends. CDR3 size: 11 residues. CDR3 in amino acids: CASSRRNEQFF. In nucleotides, the CDR3 is TGTGCCAGCAGCAGGAGGAATGAGCAGTTCTTC.

This chain links TRBV5-4 with TRBJ1-4; D remains ambiguous. Germline lookup yields CDR1 SGHNT and CDR2 YYREEE (reference sequence). The V end was cut by 4 bases, the J end by 5 bases, with 15 bases between. This CDR3 is 15 amino acids long. The CDR3 DNA follows: TGTGCCAGCAGCATTCGGCCCGGAGGGAATGAAAAACTGTTTTTT. Translating it yields CASSIRPGGNEKLFF.

The chain carries TRBV7-7 and TRBJ2-2, with D perhaps matching TRBD1 (5 bases). V was clipped by 2 bases and J by 2 bases, with 9 bases between them. This CDR3 comprises 15 residues. Germline CDR1 SSHAT, CDR2 FNYEAQ (reference sequence). The CDR3: CASSLQGPNTGELFF. Written as DNA, the CDR3 is TGTGCCAGCAGCTTACAGGGCCCTAACACCGGGGAGCTGTTTTTT.

The rearrangement links TRBV7-9 to TRBJ1-4; 9 bases agree with TRBD1. The V gene's germline CDR1 is SEHNR and CDR2 FQNEAQ (reference sequence). V shed 3 bases, J shed 0 bases, and the junction held 2 bases outside the gene matches. This CDR3 has 16 amino acids. CDR3 amino acids: CASSLGQGATNEKLFF. The CDR3 nucleotides read TGTGCCAGCAGCTTGGGACAGGGTGCAACTAATGAAAAACTGTTTTTT.

The chain joins TRBV15 to TRBJ2-7; perhaps TRBD1 as D (6 bases). With 1 base removed from V and 2 bases from J, the gap between germline ends came to 15 bases. The CDR3 length is 16 residues. Germline CDR1 reads LNHNV; CDR2 reads YYDKDF (reference sequence). For the CDR3, the DNA is TGTGCCACCAGCAGAGTCCCCGGGACACCAACCTACGAGCAGTACTTC. This codes for CATSRVPGTPTYEQYF.

The chain combines TRBV14 with TRBJ2-7, with 9 positions matching TRBD1. The germline gives CDR1 SGHDN, CDR2 FVKESK. The CDR3 has 15 residues. V lost 2 bases to trimming and J lost 5 bases; unmatched junction nucleotides: 7. This CDR3 reads CASSQLDRGRHEQYF. CDR3 in DNA: TGTGCCAGCAGCCAACTGGACAGGGGCAGGCACGAGCAGTACTTC.

The chain employs TRBV4-3 and TRBJ2-7; D may be TRBD2 (7 bases). This CDR3 is 17 amino acids long. V was pared by 0 bases and J by 4 bases, with 19 bases between. Per the germline V gene, CDR1 is LGHNA and CDR2 is YSLEER. The CDR3 coding sequence is TGCGCCAGCAGCCAAGATTTGGGGGGGGGCATCGGGTACGAGCAGTACTTC. This sequence encodes CASSQDLGGGIGYEQYF.

V gene TRBV12-5 combines with J gene TRBJ1-5; 8 nucleotides align to TRBD1. Germline CDR1 LGHNT, CDR2 FRNRAP. J gave up 4 bases and V 6 bases, and 8 bases lay outside the gene matches. The CDR3 is 15 residues long. Here the CDR3 DNA reads TGTGCTAGTGGGACGACAGGGGCTGGGAATCAGCCCCAGCATTTT. Translated, it gives CASGTTGAGNQPQHF.

This clone was detected a few times. V is TRBV4-1 and J is TRBJ1-2; D unresolved. The V gene lost 3 bases and the J gene lost 8 bases, with 7 bases spanning the gap. Per germline, CDR1 MGHRA and CDR2 YSYEKL. This CDR3 has 11 amino acids. The CDR3 loop is CASSQSRGYTF. For the CDR3, the DNA is TGCGCCAGCAGCCAGTCTCGGGGCTACACCTTC.

Written as DNA, the CDR3 is TGTGCCAGCAGCCCGAGACAGGTGAACACTGAAGCTTTCTTT. Translation: CASSPRQVNTEAFF. This chain connects TRBV7-9 to TRBJ1-1; tentative D call: TRBD1 (6 bases). This CDR3 is 14 amino acids long. V was cut by 5 bases and J by 0 bases, with 10 bases left in between. Germline assignment: CDR1 SEHNR and CDR2 FQNEAQ (reference sequence).

The rearrangement uses TRBV6-4 and TRBJ2-3; 9 positions match TRBD1. The germline CDR1 and CDR2 sequences are MRHNA and SNTAGT. CDR3 length: 15 residues. The V gene end was trimmed by 4 bases and the J gene end by 3 bases; junction bases not matched to a gene: 5. The CDR3 here is CASSVSQGATDTQYF. The CDR3 DNA reads as TGTGCCAGCAGTGTATCACAGGGGGCGACAGATACGCAGTATTTT.

The genes are TRBV21-1 and TRBJ2-5; the D segment call TRBD1 is taken from the table without a DNA check. TRBV21-1 is recorded as a pseudogene. The CDR3 is made up of 14 amino acids. CDR3 amino acids: CASSRAGGQETQYF. Here the CDR3 DNA reads TGTGCCAGCAGCAGGGCAGGGGGTCAAGAGACCCAGTACTTC.

This clone is classed as medium-sized. The gene calls are TRBV6-5 and TRBJ1-4; 11 nucleotides match TRBD1. V shed 2 bases, J shed 9 bases, and the junction held 2 bases outside the gene matches. This CDR3 region has 14 residues. In germline, CDR1 is MNHEY, CDR2 SVGAGI. CDR3 bases: TGTGCCAGCAGTTACCGGGACAGGGGGAAAAAACTGTTTTTT. This translates into CASSYRDRGKKLFF.

A word on this clone: The same CDR3 is also encoded by other DNA sequences in this sample. The V gene is TRBV7-8, the J gene TRBJ1-2; 7 nucleotides agree with TRBD1. The CDR3 length is 13 residues. Germline V CDR1 and CDR2: SGHVS, FQNEAQ. The ends lost 6 bases at V and 4 bases at J; junction bases unmatched: 5. The CDR3 nucleotides are TGTGCCAGCAGTTCGGGACAGATCTATGGCTACACCTTC. As protein: CASSSGQIYGYTF. The variable domain in full, with the rest retrieved from reference TRBV7-8 and TRBJ1-2, is GAGVSQSPRYKVAKRGQDVALRCDPISGHVSLFWYQQALGQGPEFLTYFQNEAQLDKSGLPSDRFFAERPEGSVSTLKIQRTQQEDSAVYLCASSSGQIYGYTFGSGTRLTVV.

The rearrangement links TRBV7-2 to TRBJ1-2; D unclear. The CDR3 covers 13 residues. Trimming shortened V by 5 bases and J by 2 bases, and 9 bases separated the two germline ends. Germline loops: CDR1 SGHTA, CDR2 FQGNSA. CDR3: CASSQAGNYGYTF. The CDR3 DNA reads TGTGCCAGCAGCCAGGCGGGGAACTATGGCTACACCTTC.

V gene TRBV6-6 combines with J gene TRBJ2-3, with unresolved D. Trimming removed 5 bases at V and 0 bases at J, with 18 bases between. This CDR3 is built from 17 residues. Germline V gene data show CDR1 as MNHNY and CDR2 as SVGAGI (reference sequence). CDR3 amino acids: CASSPLGGGFSTDTQYF. CDR3 in DNA: TGTGCCAGCAGTCCCCTAGGTGGTGGGTTTAGCACAGATACGCAGTATTTT.

The chain joins TRBV6-5 to TRBJ2-3; 8 nucleotides match TRBD1. The CDR3 length is 14 residues. Germline V gives CDR1 MNHEY, CDR2 SVGAGI. V shed 6 bases and J 3 bases; nucleotides not matched to a gene: 5. The CDR3 sequence: CASSQGARTDTQYF. The CDR3 DNA reads TGTGCCAGCAGCCAGGGGGCGCGGACAGATACGCAGTATTTT.

V and J are TRBV13 and TRBJ2-5, with TRBD1 matching 9 bases. With V trimmed by 5 bases and J by 5 bases, 12 bases remained unmatched. The CDR3 covers 16 residues. The germline V gene encodes CDR1 PRHDT and CDR2 FYEKMQ (reference sequence). The CDR3 bases are TGTGCCAGCAGCGAAGCCGGGACAGGGTATTCGGAGACCCAGTACTTC. It encodes CASSEAGTGYSETQYF.

This chain connects TRBV6-5 to TRBJ2-3; no clear D gene. Germline CDR1 reads MNHEY; CDR2 reads SVGAGI. This CDR3 contains 12 residues. V dropped 6 bases and J dropped 3 bases, with 7 bases sitting between them. In DNA, the CDR3 is TGTGCCAGCAGCCACGGGACAGATACGCAGTATTTT. Translating gives CASSHGTDTQYF.

The V gene is TRBV7-9, the J gene TRBJ1-1; D might be TRBD1 (5 bases). Germline V gene data show CDR1 as SEHNR and CDR2 as FQNEAQ (reference sequence). This CDR3 contains 15 residues. Trimming took 1 base from V and 5 from J, leaving 14 bases between them. The CDR3 spells CASSLVRDSGTEAFF. The CDR3 coding sequence is TGTGCCAGCAGCTTAGTCAGGGACTCTGGGACTGAAGCTTTCTTT.

This sequence joins TRBV6-2 or TRBV6-3 and TRBJ1-1; 10 positions match TRBD1. Germline V lookup: CDR1 MNHEY, CDR2 SVGEGT. After removal of 2 bases from V and 5 bases from J, the junction contained 5 bases not matched to a gene. The CDR3 length is 15 residues. CDR3 residues: CASSYGQGGITEAFF. The CDR3 nucleotides read TGTGCCAGCAGTTACGGACAGGGGGGAATAACTGAAGCTTTCTTT.

V is TRBV19 and J is TRBJ1-2, with TRBD1 matching 7 bases. J gave up 8 bases and V 3 bases, and 6 bases lay outside the gene matches. This CDR3 has 13 residues. CDR1 is LNHDA, CDR2 SQIVND, per germline (reference sequence). The CDR3, as DNA: TGTGCCAGTAGTATTACAGGGGATGACGGCTACACCTTC. It specifies CASSITGDDGYTF.

The V call is TRBV5-4, the J call TRBJ2-7; TRBD2 matches at 7 bases. The CDR3 has 15 residues. V lost 3 bases, J lost 6 bases, and 12 bases stayed unmatched. Looked up from germline, CDR1 is SGHNT and CDR2 is YYREEE (reference sequence). The CDR3 region is CASSWEGAPGGEQYF. In DNA, the CDR3 is TGTGCCAGCAGCTGGGAGGGAGCCCCCGGTGGCGAGCAGTACTTC.

V gene TRBV3-1 (or the pseudogene TRBV3-2) combines with J gene TRBJ2-3; possible D gene TRBD1, 6 bases. The length of the CDR3 is 18 residues. V gave up 4 bases and J gave up 4 bases, with 24 bases separating them. The germline gives CDR1 LGHDT, CDR2 YNNKEL (reference sequence). Written as DNA, the CDR3 is TGTGCCAGCAGCCGCGGACAGATGGACCGCTCCGCGGCAGATACGCAGTATTTT. It codes for CASSRGQMDRSAADTQYF.

This chain links TRBV4-3 with TRBJ2-1, with 12 nucleotides matching TRBD2. CDR3 length equals 16 residues. V lost 0 bases and J lost 10; bases outside the gene matches: 7. The V gene's germline CDR1 is LGHNA and CDR2 YSLEER. The CDR3 DNA sequence: TGCGCCAGCAGCCAAGAGGAACTAGCGGGGGGCAGAGAGCAGTTCTTC. Protein sequence: CASSQEELAGGREQFF.

The rearrangement links TRBV5-6 to TRBJ1-5; TRBD1 matches 10 bases. This CDR3 is 18 amino acids long. Germline V gene sequence: CDR1 SGHDT, CDR2 YYEEEE. V trimming: 4 bases; J trimming: 1 base; junction bases outside the gene matches: 11. For the CDR3, the DNA is TGTGCCAGCAGCATCCGGGACAGGGGTTCTCTAAGCAATCAGCCCCAGCATTTT. It encodes CASSIRDRGSLSNQPQHF.